The rows below give T cell receptor beta chains drawn from one sample of a study of T cell responses to AZD1222 COVID-19 vaccine. Profiled with immunoSEQ multiplex PCR; TCRdb holds only in-frame clones, not every one. The sample contains roughly 120,000 clones, roughly 90% of which appear only once. The sample was peripheral blood, taken on day 0 of AZD1222 vaccination. The receptors come from an adult in good health. The CDR3 runs from the conserved cysteine through the conserved F or W. A D gene is named only where the DNA matches it firmly. Size tells how often a clone was seen (once, few, many) or the class of an expanded clone, and some rows leave it out.

cdr3_length j_call v_call clone_size d_call cdr3_nt cdr3_aa
18 TRBJ2-1 TRBV7-9 - TRBD2 TGTGCCAGCAGCATCCTCGACCTAGCGGGAGGGGTGAACAATGAGCAGTTCTTC CASSILDLAGGVNNEQFF
20 TRBJ1-5 TRBV4-1 - TRBD1 TGCGCCAGCAGCCAGCTGGCAGGGGGACGACGGGATTCCAGCAATCAGCCCCAGCATTTT CASSQLAGGRRDSSNQPQHF
12 TRBJ2-3 TRBV18 once - TGTGCCAGCTCACCGTACACAGATACGCAGTATTTT CASSPYTDTQYF
16 TRBJ2-7 TRBV18 - - TGTGCCAGCTCACGCCTGGCAGGGTCCCCCTCCTACGAGCAGTACTTC CASSRLAGSPSYEQYF
14 TRBJ1-1 TRBV5-5 - - TGTGCCAGCAGCTTTAGACCCATGAACACTGAAGCTTTCTTT CASSFRPMNTEAFF
11 TRBJ1-2 TRBV2 - - TGTGCCAGACAAAGTAACTATGGCTACACCTTC CARQSNYGYTF
13 TRBJ2-1 TRBV13 - - TGTGCCAGCAGCTTAGGCATAACCAATGAGCAGTTCTTC CASSLGITNEQFF
15 TRBJ1-2 TRBV5-8 - - TGTGCCAGCAGCTCCCGGCGACAGCTGAAGTATGGCTACACCTTC CASSSRRQLKYGYTF
15 TRBJ1-5 TRBV3-1/TRBV3-2 - - TGTGCCAGCAGCCCTAATGGGATAGGGGGTCAGCCCCAGCATTTT CASSPNGIGGQPQHF
17 TRBJ2-1 TRBV7-8 - TRBD1 TGTGCCAGCAGCTTAGCATTGGGACAGGGCAATTACAATGAGCAGTTCTTC CASSLALGQGNYNEQFF
15 TRBJ2-7 TRBV6-6 once - TGTGCCAGCAGTCAGGACGGGACCGCTGCCTACGAGCAGTACTTC CASSQDGTAAYEQYF
14 TRBJ2-5 TRBV18 - TRBD2 TGTGCCAGCTCACCCGGGAGCGGGAAAGAGACCCAGTACTTC CASSPGSGKETQYF
15 TRBJ2-5 TRBV15 - - TGTGCCACCAGCAGAGATCTAAGCAGGCAAGAGACCCAGTACTTC CATSRDLSRQETQYF
18 TRBJ2-3 TRBV5-5 few - TGTGCCAGCAGCTTCCGGGCATATTCGATGACAATTCCAGATACGCAGTATTTT CASSFRAYSMTIPDTQYF
16 TRBJ1-6 TRBV11-2 - - TGTGCCAGCAGCTTAGGAGGCGCCCGTCTTTTGTCACCCCTCCACTTT CASSLGGARLLSPLHF
15 TRBJ2-7 TRBV18 - TRBD1 TGTGCCAGCTCACATTCCGGGACAGGGCAATACGAGCAGTACTTC CASSHSGTGQYEQYF
13 TRBJ1-2 TRBV14 - - TGTGCCAGCAGCCAAGATGACCACTATGGCTACACCTTC CASSQDDHYGYTF
15 TRBJ2-1 TRBV9 - - TGTGCCAGCAGCGTAGACAGGGTCCCCTACAATGAGCAGTTCTTC CASSVDRVPYNEQFF
12 TRBJ2-3 TRBV29-1 - TRBD1 TGCAGCGGGGACAGTGGCACAGATACGCAGTATTTT CSGDSGTDTQYF
17 TRBJ1-3 TRBV10-1 - - TGCGCCAGACTCGGGAGGAAGGCCCACAGGAGGAGCGTCACCATATATTTT CARLGRKAHRRSVTIYF
14 TRBJ1-5 TRBV7-2 - - TGTGCCAGCAGCCTGGACAGAGGCAATCAGCCCCAGCATTTT CASSLDRGNQPQHF
15 TRBJ2-7 TRBV6-5 - - TGTGCCAGCAGTTACTGGAACCCAGTTGGCGGCGAGCAGTACTTC CASSYWNPVGGEQYF
14 TRBJ2-1 TRBV7-9 - - TGTGCCAGCAGCTTAGCGGCCCTAGCAAATGAGCAGTTCTTC CASSLAALANEQFF
17 TRBJ1-1 TRBV7-6 - - TGTGCCAGCAGCTTAGATTCCACTGGAGCATCCCCCACTGAAGCTTTCTTT CASSLDSTGASPTEAFF
16 TRBJ2-3 TRBV7-6 - TRBD2 TGTGCCAGCAGCTTAGGAACGCTAGCGGACACAGATACGCAGTATTTT CASSLGTLADTDTQYF
15 TRBJ1-2 TRBV7-2 - - TGTGCCAGCAGCCCGGGTGGCACCTCTAACTATGGCTACACCTTC CASSPGGTSNYGYTF
12 TRBJ2-7 TRBV28 - - TGTGCCAGCATAGGGCAGCCATACGAGCAGTACTTC CASIGQPYEQYF
18 TRBJ1-1 TRBV4-1 - - TGCGCCAGCAGCCAAGATCGGGGTGGGGCGGCCTTGAACACTGAAGCTTTCTTT CASSQDRGGAALNTEAFF
13 TRBJ2-7 TRBV12-3/TRBV12-4 - - TGTGCCAGCAGTCAGACTCGCTCCTACGAGCAGTACTTC CASSQTRSYEQYF
14 TRBJ2-7 TRBV13 - - TGTGCCAGCAGCCACGGGGACACCTCCTACGAGCAGTACTTC CASSHGDTSYEQYF
16 TRBJ1-1 TRBV18 - TRBD1 TGTGCCAGCTCCCAACGGGACAGCCAAGTTGGCACTGAAGCTTTCTTT CASSQRDSQVGTEAFF
14 TRBJ2-7 TRBV7-8 - - TGTGCCAGCAGCTTAGTGGCGGCCTCCTACGAGCAGTACTTC CASSLVAASYEQYF
17 TRBJ2-3 TRBV5-1 - - TGCGCCAGCAGCCCGGGGGCCGGGACCCATAGCACAGATACGCAGTATTTT CASSPGAGTHSTDTQYF
15 TRBJ2-2 TRBV5-1 - - TGCGCCAGCAGCTTGGCGGCAGAACCCACCGGGGAGCTGTTTTTT CASSLAAEPTGELFF
12 TRBJ2-1 TRBV29-1 - TRBD2 TGCAGCACGGGACTAGCGGGAAGCGAGCAGTTCTTC CSTGLAGSEQFF
15 TRBJ1-4 TRBV30 few TRBD1 TGTGCCTGGAGTCGCTTAACAGGGGGGGATGAAAAACTGTTTTTT CAWSRLTGGDEKLFF